Below are 18 T cell receptor beta chains sequenced from a single sample in a study of CD8 T cells in Susac syndrome. RNA totalling roughly 0.5 to 1 ug underwent reverse transcription with random hexamers. TCRdb itself ran the immunoSEQ multiplex PCR reads through MiXCR, one entry per CDR3 protein. Counted here are around 95,000 distinct CDR3 sequences, about 95% occurring once; the ten biggest clones make up 0.3%. Sequencing was performed on CD8+ T cells from PBMCs. These receptors all come from a human donor with Susac syndrome.

V usage is TRBV5-4 and J usage is TRBJ2-3; 14 bases agree with TRBD2. V dropped 4 bases and J dropped 3; count of bases not matched to a gene: 10. CDR3 length: 18 residues. Germline V gene sequence: CDR1 SGHNT, CDR2 YYREEE (reference sequence). CDR3 sequence reads: CASSPGLAGDGSTDTQYF. CDR3 in DNA: TGTGCCAGCAGCCCGGGACTAGCGGGAGATGGATCAACAGATACGCAGTATTTT.

This sequence joins TRBV3-1 and TRBJ2-1, with D maybe TRBD2 (6 bases). This CDR3 region has 16 residues. V was trimmed by 3 bases and J by 0 bases, leaving 12 bases between them. Germline V gene data show CDR1 as LGHDT and CDR2 as YNNKEL (reference sequence). This CDR3 is CASSHGSGFSYNEQFF. CDR3 bases: TGTGCCAGCAGCCATGGTAGCGGTTTCTCCTACAATGAGCAGTTCTTC.

The chain is built from TRBV7-9 and TRBJ2-3, with D maybe TRBD1 (5 bases). The CDR3 extends over 12 amino acids. CDR1 SEHNR and CDR2 FQNEAQ come from the germline V gene (reference sequence). V lost 5 bases to trimming and J lost 4 bases, with 7 bases between them. CDR3 sequence: CASSQGADTQYF. The DNA of the CDR3 is TGTGCCAGCAGCCAAGGGGCAGATACGCAGTATTTT.

The chain employs TRBV12-3 or TRBV12-4 and TRBJ2-1; 8 nucleotides align to TRBD1. V shed 6 bases, J shed 8 bases, and the junction held 9 bases outside the gene matches. The CDR3 sequence is 14 residues long. The CDR3 spells CASSHDRGSHEQFF. CDR3 nucleotide sequence: TGTGCCAGCAGCCACGACAGGGGATCACATGAGCAGTTCTTC.

The J gene is TRBJ2-3, the V gene TRBV18; D is ambiguous. CDR1 is KGHSH, CDR2 LQKENI, per germline. V lost 3 bases and J lost 6, with 10 bases in between. This CDR3 spans 13 amino acids. CDR3 amino acids: CASSPRTEDTQYF. The DNA for the CDR3 is TGTGCCAGCTCACCCCGGACGGAGGATACGCAGTATTTT.

V gene TRBV14 combines with J gene TRBJ2-5; D is uncertain. This CDR3 spans 16 amino acids. V lost 1 base, J lost 2 bases, and 14 bases lay in between. In germline, CDR1 is SGHDN, CDR2 FVKESK. The CDR3 is CASSQVGLLRQETQYF. The DNA of the CDR3 is TGTGCCAGCAGCCAAGTAGGATTATTGCGACAAGAGACCCAGTACTTC.

This clonotype was observed once. The rearrangement uses TRBV13 and TRBJ1-2; the match to TRBD1 covers 8 bases. V trimming: 7 bases; J trimming: 4 bases; junction bases outside the gene matches: 8. Germline V gives CDR1 PRHDT, CDR2 FYEKMQ (reference sequence). The CDR3 runs to 14 residues. CDR3 in amino acids: CASTLLTGAYGYTF. In DNA, the CDR3 is TGTGCCAGCACCCTTCTGACAGGGGCCTATGGCTACACCTTC.

The chain uses TRBV6-2 or TRBV6-3 and TRBJ1-1; D remains unclear. Germline CDR1 reads MNHEY; CDR2 reads SVGEGT. The CDR3 runs 12 residues. Trimming pared 2 bases from V and 10 bases from J, leaving 11 bases between. The CDR3 here is CASSYDGRPAFF. In DNA form, the CDR3 reads TGTGCCAGCAGTTACGACGGGCGTCCAGCTTTCTTT.

The rearrangement joins TRBV12-3 or TRBV12-4 to TRBJ2-7; D not certain. The V end was cut by 6 bases, the J end by 3 bases, with 12 bases between. There are 13 residues in the CDR3. CDR3 coding DNA: TGTGCCAGCAGGCTGAGTTCTTACTACGAGCAGTACTTC. Its translation is CASRLSSYYEQYF.

The V gene is TRBV14, the J gene TRBJ2-5, with D perhaps matching TRBD2 (5 bases). The CDR3 totals 15 residues. Deletions cut 3 bases from V and 7 bases from J, with 18 bases between. Germline CDR1 is SGHDN and CDR2 is FVKESK. In nucleotides, the CDR3 is TGTGCCAGCAGCCAGATGACGGCTAGCTGGGGGACCCAGTACTTC. This gives the protein CASSQMTASWGTQYF.

The chain recombines TRBV29-1 with TRBJ2-7; 8 bases align to TRBD1. The V gene's germline CDR1 is SQVTM and CDR2 ANQGSEA. The CDR3 length is 13 residues. J gave up 3 bases and V 5 bases, and 6 bases lay outside the gene matches. CDR3 DNA sequence: TGCAGCGTTTTCTCAGGGGGCAACTACGAGCAGTACTTC. Its protein is CSVFSGGNYEQYF.

V is TRBV7-9 and J is TRBJ2-7, with D possibly matching TRBD1 (6 bases). V lost 6 bases and J lost 5, with 11 bases in between. CDR3 size: 12 residues. Per germline, CDR1 SEHNR and CDR2 FQNEAQ (reference sequence). CDR3 amino acids: CASRSTGNEQYF. CDR3 DNA: TGTGCCAGCAGATCTACAGGGAACGAGCAGTACTTC.

Only one count was recorded for this clonotype. The CDR3 DNA reads as TGTGCCAGCAGCCCAACCCCCGAGGGCTATGGTGAGCAGTTCTTC. Translating it yields CASSPTPEGYGEQFF. V usage is TRBV12-3 or TRBV12-4 and J usage is TRBJ2-1; a weak D match, TRBD2 (5 bases). Trimming took off 6 bases at V and 9 bases at J, with 21 bases between the two ends. The CDR3 totals 15 residues.

V gene TRBV29-1 combines with J gene TRBJ2-3; D gene unclear. The germline V gene encodes CDR1 SQVTM and CDR2 ANQGSEA. V lost 7 bases and J 5 bases, leaving 10 bases between the germline ends. The CDR3 loop spans 11 amino acids. DNA for the CDR3: TGCAGCGGGGAAAAGGGAGATACGCAGTATTTT. The encoded protein is CSGEKGDTQYF.

The rearrangement joins TRBV5-1 to TRBJ2-3; the match to TRBD2 covers 9 bases. Per the germline V gene, CDR1 is SGHRS and CDR2 is YFSETQ. After removal of 0 bases from V and 2 bases from J, the junction contained 10 bases not matched to a gene. The CDR3 totals 18 residues. CDR3 DNA: TGCGCCAGCAGCTTGGCGCTAGCGGGGCCCTCTACCACAGATACGCAGTATTTT. It encodes CASSLALAGPSTTDTQYF.

V usage is TRBV6-1 and J usage is TRBJ1-2; D gene unclear. V dropped 6 bases and J dropped 2 bases, with 22 bases sitting between them. The germline V gene has CDR1 MNHNS and CDR2 SASEGT. The CDR3 is 17 amino acids. Here the CDR3 reads CASRASPINEANYGYTF. The DNA of the CDR3 is TGTGCCAGCAGGGCCAGCCCAATCAACGAGGCCAACTATGGCTACACCTTC.

Here the CDR3 reads CASTHGGNAYNEQFF. CDR3 nucleotide sequence: TGTGCCAGCACTCACGGGGGGAATGCCTACAATGAGCAGTTCTTC. The rearrangement uses TRBV11-2 and TRBJ2-1; 7 bases map to TRBD2. The germline V gene has CDR1 SGHAT and CDR2 FQNNGV. After removal of 7 bases from V and 2 bases from J, the junction contained 8 bases not matched to a gene. The CDR3 consists of 15 residues.

The rearrangement joins TRBV6-5 to TRBJ2-7, with 8 bases that match TRBD1. Germline values: CDR1 MNHEY, CDR2 SVGAGI. V lost 6 bases and J lost 6; bases outside the gene matches: 10. The CDR3 has 14 residues. The CDR3 region has the DNA TGTGCCAGCAGGATGACAGGGGCGCTTGGCGAGCAGTACTTC. It is translated as CASRMTGALGEQYF.